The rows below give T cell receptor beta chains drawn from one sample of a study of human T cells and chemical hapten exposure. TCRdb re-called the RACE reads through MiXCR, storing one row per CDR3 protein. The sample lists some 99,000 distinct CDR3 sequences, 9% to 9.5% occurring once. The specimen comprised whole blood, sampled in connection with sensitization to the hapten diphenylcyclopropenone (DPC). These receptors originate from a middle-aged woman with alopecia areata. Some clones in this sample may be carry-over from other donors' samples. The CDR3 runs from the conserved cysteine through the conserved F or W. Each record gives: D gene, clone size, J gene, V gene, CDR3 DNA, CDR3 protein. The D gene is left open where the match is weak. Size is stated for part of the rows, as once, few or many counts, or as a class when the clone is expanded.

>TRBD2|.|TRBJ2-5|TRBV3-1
TGTGCCAGCAGCCCCCGCGGGACTAGTGGCGGAGAGACCCAGTACTTC
CASSPRGTSGGETQYF
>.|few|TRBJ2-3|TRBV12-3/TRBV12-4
TGTGCCAGCAGTTTAGTGGGGGAGACGCAGTATTTT
CASSLVGETQYF
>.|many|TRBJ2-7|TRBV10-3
TGTGCCATCAGTGAGAGGGGTGCCTACGAGCAGTACTTC
CAISERGAYEQYF
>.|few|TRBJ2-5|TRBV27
TGTGCCAGCAGTCAGTGGGCTCAAGAGACCCAGTACTTC
CASSQWAQETQYF
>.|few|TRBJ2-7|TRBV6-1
TGTGCCAGCAGCGTCGTTGGGGTCGACTACGAGCAGTACTTC
CASSVVGVDYEQYF
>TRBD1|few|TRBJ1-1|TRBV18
TGTGCCAGCTCACCAAGGAGGGGGCGAGACACTGAAGCTTTCTTT
CASSPRRGRDTEAFF
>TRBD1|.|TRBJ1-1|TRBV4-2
TGTGCCAGCAGCCAGGGGGACAGGGTCATGAACACTGAAGCTTTCTTT
CASSQGDRVMNTEAFF
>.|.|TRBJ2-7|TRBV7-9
TGTGCCAGCAGCCCGCCCTCTGGAGCCTACGAGCAGTACTTC
CASSPPSGAYEQYF
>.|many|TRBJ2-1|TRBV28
TGTGCCAGCAGGGCCTCCTACAATGAGCAGTTCTTC
CASRASYNEQFF
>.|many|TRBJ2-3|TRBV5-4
TGTGCCAGCAGCTTGGAACGGCCCACAGATACGCAGTATTTT
CASSLERPTDTQYF
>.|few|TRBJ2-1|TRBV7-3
TGTGCCAGCAGCCCATCTCGAGACAAAAATGAGCAGTTCTTC
CASSPSRDKNEQFF
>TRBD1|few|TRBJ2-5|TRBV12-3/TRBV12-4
TGTGCCAGCAGTCAAACGGACAGGGGTCAAGAGACCCAGTACTTC
CASSQTDRGQETQYF
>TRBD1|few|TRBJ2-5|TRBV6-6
TGTGCCAGCAATAGACAGGGCAAAGAGACCCAGTACTTC
CASNRQGKETQYF
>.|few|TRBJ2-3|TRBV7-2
TGTGCCAGCAGCCACAGCGATACGCAGTATTTT
CASSHSDTQYF
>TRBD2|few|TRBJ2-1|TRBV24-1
TGTGCCACCAGTGTTAGCGGGAGCAGCTCCTACAATGAGCAGTTCTTC
CATSVSGSSSYNEQFF
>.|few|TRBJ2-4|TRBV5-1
TGCGCCAGCAGCTTCCTCTTGGAGGTCCTAGCCAAAAACATTCAGTACTTC
CASSFLLEVLAKNIQYF
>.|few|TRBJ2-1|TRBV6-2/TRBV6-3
TGTGCCAGCAGTTACGAGGGGTGGCGGTTCTTC
CASSYEGWRFF
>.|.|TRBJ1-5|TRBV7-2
TGTGCCAGCAGCTTAAATCATCAGCCCCAGCATTTT
CASSLNHQPQHF
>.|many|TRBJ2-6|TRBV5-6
TGTGCCAGCAGCTTGCGGTTATCTGGGGCCAACGTCCTGACTTTC
CASSLRLSGANVLTF
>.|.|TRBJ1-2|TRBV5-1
TGCGCCAGCAGCTTGGCCTTGGAGGGCTCTGGGGGATATGGCTACACCTTC
CASSLALEGSGGYGYTF
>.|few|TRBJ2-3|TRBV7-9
TGTGCCAGCAGCTTCAGCCCGTATACGCAGTATTTT
CASSFSPYTQYF
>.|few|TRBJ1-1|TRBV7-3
TGTGCCAGCAGCTCTCAGGACACTGAAGCTTTCTTT
CASSSQDTEAFF
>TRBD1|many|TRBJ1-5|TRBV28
TGTGCCAGCAGTTCCGGGACAGCGAGCAATCAGCCCCAGCATTTT
CASSSGTASNQPQHF
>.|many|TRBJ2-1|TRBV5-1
TGCGCCAGCAGCTTGGCCACTAGCACTGAGCAGTTCTTC
CASSLATSTEQFF
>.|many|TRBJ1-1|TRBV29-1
TGCAGCGTTGAAGACGTTCGCGGGGGGTCCACTGAAGCTTTCTTT
CSVEDVRGGSTEAFF
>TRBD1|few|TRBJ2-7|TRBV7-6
TGTGTCAGCAGCTTAGGGGGGACAGGCTCCTACGAGCAGTACTTC
CVSSLGGTGSYEQYF
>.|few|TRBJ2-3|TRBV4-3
TGCGCCAGCAGCCAAGATGAGGCGACTCCTACGCAGTATTTT
CASSQDEATPTQYF
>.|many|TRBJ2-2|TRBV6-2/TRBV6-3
TGTGCCAGTTTCCCCGGGGCCGGGGAGCTGTTTTTT
CASFPGAGELFF
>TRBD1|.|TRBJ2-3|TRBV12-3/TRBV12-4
TGTGCCAGCGCCCAGGGGGACACTCGAGGCGCGCAGTATTTT
CASAQGDTRGAQYF
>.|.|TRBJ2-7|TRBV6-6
TGTGCCACTCGGTGGGGGACCGAGCAGTACTTC
CATRWGTEQYF
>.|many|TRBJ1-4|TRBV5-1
TGCGCCAGCAGCTTGGAGAGCGGAAGTTCACTCAAACTGTTTTTT
CASSLESGSSLKLFF
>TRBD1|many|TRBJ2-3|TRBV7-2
TGTGCCAGCAGCCCTTACAGGGGAAACACAGATACGCAGTATTTT
CASSPYRGNTDTQYF
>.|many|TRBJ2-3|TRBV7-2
TGTGCCAGCAGCTTAGGCAGCACAGATACGCAGTATTTT
CASSLGSTDTQYF
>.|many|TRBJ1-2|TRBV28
TGTGCCAGCAGTTTTCAGGGATCGAAGTATGGCTACACCTTC
CASSFQGSKYGYTF
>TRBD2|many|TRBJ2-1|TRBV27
TGTGCCAGCAGTTTAGCGGGGGGGAACTACCTTACGGATGAGCAGTTCTTC
CASSLAGGNYLTDEQFF
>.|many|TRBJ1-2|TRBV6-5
TGTGCCAGCAGACTTCAGGGTGCGGCGAACTATGGCTACACCTTC
CASRLQGAANYGYTF
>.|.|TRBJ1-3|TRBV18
TGTGCCAGCTCACCAACGATGGGTTCTGGAAACACCATATATTTT
CASSPTMGSGNTIYF
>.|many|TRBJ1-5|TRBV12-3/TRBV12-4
TGTGCCAGCCTGAAGGGCAGGGTAAATCAGCCCCAGCATTTT
CASLKGRVNQPQHF
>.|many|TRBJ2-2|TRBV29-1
TGCAGCGTTAGGATACTACCGAACACCGGGGAGCTGTTTTTT
CSVRILPNTGELFF
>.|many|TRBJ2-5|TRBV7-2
TGTGCCAGCAGCAGGCCTTTAGAGACCCAGTACTTC
CASSRPLETQYF
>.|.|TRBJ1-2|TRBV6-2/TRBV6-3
TGTGCCAGCAGTTACTACGGACCTTATGGCTACACCTTC
CASSYYGPYGYTF
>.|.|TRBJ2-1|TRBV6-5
TGTGCCAGCAGTTACCGGTTTTACAATGAGCAGTTCTTC
CASSYRFYNEQFF
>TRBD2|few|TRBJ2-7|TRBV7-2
TGTGCCAGCAGCTTCGGACTAGGAGACTACGAGCAGTACTTC
CASSFGLGDYEQYF
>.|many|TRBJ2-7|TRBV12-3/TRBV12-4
TGTGCCAGCAGCCCTACCACGTCCGACCTTAAGGACGAGCAGTACTTC
CASSPTTSDLKDEQYF
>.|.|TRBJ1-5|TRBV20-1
TGCAGTGCTAGGTTCGATAGCAATCAGCCCCAGCATTTT
CSARFDSNQPQHF
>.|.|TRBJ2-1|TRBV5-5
TGTGCCAGCAGCTTTACAGGCGGATCCTACAATGAGCAGTTCTTC
CASSFTGGSYNEQFF
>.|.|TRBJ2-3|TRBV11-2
TGTGCCAGCAGCTTAGATTCGGATAGCACAGATACGCAGTATTTT
CASSLDSDSTDTQYF
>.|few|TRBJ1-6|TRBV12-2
.
CASRIRQGNPSTF
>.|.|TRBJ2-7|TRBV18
TGTGCCAGCTCACCAGGGACCGAGGTGAACGAGCAGTACTTC
CASSPGTEVNEQYF
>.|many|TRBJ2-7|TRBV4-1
TGCGCCAGCAGCCAACCGGGACCCCTGGGGACCTACGAGCAGTACTTC
CASSQPGPLGTYEQYF
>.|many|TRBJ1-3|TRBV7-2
TGTGCCAGCAGCTTGCAGGGTATTGGAAACACCATATATTTT
CASSLQGIGNTIYF
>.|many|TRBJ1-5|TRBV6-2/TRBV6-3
TGTGCCAGCAGAATCGGGGGTCAGCCCCAGCATTTT
CASRIGGQPQHF
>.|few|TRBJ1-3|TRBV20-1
TGCAGTGCCCCTGAACAGGGCCCTGGAAACACCATATATTTT
CSAPEQGPGNTIYF
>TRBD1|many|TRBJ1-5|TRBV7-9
TGTGCCAGCAGCGAGGGGACAGGGAGCAATCAGCCCCAGCATTTT
CASSEGTGSNQPQHF
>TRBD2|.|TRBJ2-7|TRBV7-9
TGTGCCAGCAGTTCGGCGGGACTAGCAACCTACGAGCAGTACTTC
CASSSAGLATYEQYF
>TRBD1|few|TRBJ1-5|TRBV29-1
TGCAGCGTCGCCAGGGACAGCGGGAACAATCAGCCCCAGCATTTT
CSVARDSGNNQPQHF
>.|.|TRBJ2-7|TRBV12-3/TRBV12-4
TGTGCCAGCAGTTTAGACAGTTGGGTAGCCAAGGGCTCCGAGCAGTACTTC
CASSLDSWVAKGSEQYF
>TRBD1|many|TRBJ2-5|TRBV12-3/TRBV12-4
TGTGCCAGCAGTCCGACAGGGCGCCAAGAGACCCAGTACTTC
CASSPTGRQETQYF
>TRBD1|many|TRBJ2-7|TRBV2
TGTGCCAGCGGGACAGTGTTTTCCTACGAGCAGTACTTC
CASGTVFSYEQYF
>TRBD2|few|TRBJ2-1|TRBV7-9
TGTGCCAGCAGCCGAAGACTAGCGGGTCAAGGCTCCTACAATGAGCAGTTCTTC
CASSRRLAGQGSYNEQFF